A selection of T cell receptor beta chains follows, all from one sample in a study of blood T cell repertoires in COVID-19. Only in-frame clones appear in the TCRdb table, and some are missing; sequencing was by immunoSEQ multiplex PCR. Seen here are around 370,000 clones, 87% observed once, and the top ten hold about 6%. What was sequenced was peripheral blood. The source of these receptors is a woman in her forties or fifties with COVID-19, enrolled during active disease. CDR3s include the opening cysteine and the closing phenylalanine or tryptophan. A D gene is named only where the DNA matches it firmly. Expanded clones get a size class; other rows say once, few or many, or leave the size out.

NA,TRBV3-1/TRBV3-2,TRBJ2-7,NA,TGTGCCAGCAGCCAAATGCAGGGGGGCTACGAGCAGTACTTC,CASSQMQGGYEQYF
NA,TRBV6-5,TRBJ2-2,once,TGTGCCAGCACTATCGGGGTGGGCACCGGGGAGCTGTTTTTT,CASTIGVGTGELFF
TRBD2,TRBV7-2,TRBJ2-1,NA,TGTGCCAGCAGCCGTGAGTGGGCGGGAGGTCAGGATGAGCAGTTCTTC,CASSREWAGGQDEQFF
TRBD2,TRBV27,TRBJ2-3,NA,TGTGCCAGCCGGACGCTAGCGGGAGGAGATACGCAGTATTTT,CASRTLAGGDTQYF
TRBD2,TRBV18,TRBJ2-3,NA,TGTGCCAGCTCACCACCGGTTAGCGGGAGGGCAGATACGCAGTATTTT,CASSPPVSGRADTQYF
TRBD1,TRBV5-3,TRBJ2-4,NA,TGTGCCAGAAGCGTCGACAGGGTTGCCTCGGGCATTCAGTACTTC,CARSVDRVASGIQYF
TRBD1,TRBV12-5,TRBJ2-7,NA,TGTGCTAGTGGTGCCCCCGGACAGGGGAACTACGAGCAGTACTTC,CASGAPGQGNYEQYF
TRBD2,TRBV4-1,TRBJ2-7,NA,TGCGCCAGCAGCCAAGGAAAAACGGGGAGGGTGAATTACGAGCAGTACTTC,CASSQGKTGRVNYEQYF
NA,TRBV6-5,TRBJ2-2,once,TGTGCCAGCATGGTACCCCTAGTGCCCGGGGAGCTGTTTTTT,CASMVPLVPGELFF
TRBD2,TRBV9,TRBJ2-3,NA,TGTGCCAGCACCCCCGGACTAGCGGGAGAGCGAGGCACAGATACGCAGTATTTT,CASTPGLAGERGTDTQYF
NA,TRBV6-6,TRBJ1-5,NA,TGTGCCAGCAGTTACTCAGACCAGGGTCCTAATCAGCCCCAGCATTTT,CASSYSDQGPNQPQHF
NA,TRBV12-3/TRBV12-4,TRBJ1-1,NA,TGTGCCATCCTCTCCGCGGTCGATGAAGCTTTCTTT,CAILSAVDEAFF
NA,TRBV7-2,TRBJ1-6,NA,TGTGCCAGCAGCTTCTTAAATTCACCCCTCCACTTT,CASSFLNSPLHF
TRBD2,TRBV6-2/TRBV6-3,TRBJ2-7,NA,TGTGCCAGCAGTTACCCGGCCGTTCTCGTGCGGGAGACCTACGAGCAGTACTTC,CASSYPAVLVRETYEQYF
NA,TRBV4-2,TRBJ1-5,few,TGTGCCAGCAGCCAAGCGGGACAAACGGATCAGCCCCAGCATTTT,CASSQAGQTDQPQHF
TRBD1,TRBV18,TRBJ2-5,NA,TGTGCCAGCTCACCCGGGACAGGGGGTTCAGAGACCCAGTACTTC,CASSPGTGGSETQYF
NA,TRBV4-1,TRBJ1-4,NA,TGCGCCAGCAGCCTAAGTCCAACACAGGTGGAAAAACTGTTTTTT,CASSLSPTQVEKLFF
TRBD1,TRBV5-1,TRBJ2-7,NA,TGCGCCAGCAGCCACATCGGACAGGGGACCGAGCAGTACTTC,CASSHIGQGTEQYF
NA,TRBV27,TRBJ2-3,NA,TGTGCCAGCAGGCCGGGAAGAGATACGCAGTATTTT,CASRPGRDTQYF
TRBD2,TRBV7-7,TRBJ2-3,NA,TGTGCTGTCGGCCTGGGACTAGCGGGAGGGGTCACGCAGTATTTT,CAVGLGLAGGVTQYF
TRBD1,TRBV3-1/TRBV3-2,TRBJ2-2,few,TGTGCCAGCAGCCAAACAGGGGCCGGCACCGGGGAGCTGTTTTTT,CASSQTGAGTGELFF
TRBD1,TRBV30,TRBJ1-2,NA,TGTGCCTGGAGTGTACTTGTACAGGGGGCGGGGGGCTACACCTTC,CAWSVLVQGAGGYTF
NA,TRBV6-5,TRBJ2-1,NA,TGTGCCAGCAGTTGGCGCGGATACAATGAGCAGTTCTTC,CASSWRGYNEQFF
NA,TRBV30,TRBJ2-7,once,TGTGCCTGGAGATGGGACAAGTCCTACGAGCAGTACTTC,CAWRWDKSYEQYF
NA,TRBV6-5,TRBJ2-7,NA,TGTGCCAGCAGGGGCAGGGCTTACGAGCAGTACTTC,CASRGRAYEQYF
NA,TRBV20-1,TRBJ2-1,NA,TGCAGTGCCGCGCGGGTCGATGAGCAGTTCTTC,CSAARVDEQFF
TRBD1,TRBV6-6,TRBJ2-7,few,TGTGCCAGCAGTTACGGACAGGGGGCCTACGAGCAGTACTTC,CASSYGQGAYEQYF
NA,TRBV7-2,TRBJ2-2,NA,TGTGCCAGCGAACAGGGACCGAACACCGGGGAGCTGTTTTTT,CASEQGPNTGELFF
NA,TRBV18,TRBJ1-2,NA,TGTGCCAGCTCACCAACCCAGGGGTACTATGGCTACACCTTC,CASSPTQGYYGYTF
NA,TRBV28,TRBJ1-5,NA,TGTGCCAGCAGTTTGGTTGTGGGCAGCAATCAGCCCCAGCATTTT,CASSLVVGSNQPQHF
NA,TRBV7-8,TRBJ1-5,NA,TGTGCCAGCAGCTCAAAAGTAAGCGTGAGCAATCAGCCCCAGCATTTT,CASSSKVSVSNQPQHF
NA,TRBV7-3,TRBJ1-1,NA,TGTGCCAGCAGCTTAGCGGTTCTCAGTGAAGCTTTCTTT,CASSLAVLSEAFF
NA,TRBV19,TRBJ2-2,NA,TGTGCCAGTAGTATAGAGAGGAACACCGGGGAGCTGTTTTTT,CASSIERNTGELFF
TRBD1,TRBV6-5,TRBJ2-7,NA,TGTGCCAGCACCCCGTCCGGGACAGGGTCCTACGAGCAGTACTTC,CASTPSGTGSYEQYF
TRBD1,TRBV29-1,TRBJ2-1,NA,TGCAGCGTAGGACAGGGCCGCTACAATGAGCAGTTCTTC,CSVGQGRYNEQFF
TRBD1,TRBV13,TRBJ1-1,NA,TGTGCCAGCAGCTTAGTTTGGACAGGGAACACTGAAGCTTTCTTT,CASSLVWTGNTEAFF
NA,TRBV6-6,TRBJ2-7,NA,TGTGCCAGCAGTGACGAGCGGAGGGCGGGCCTCGAGCAGTACTTC,CASSDERRAGLEQYF
NA,TRBV7-9,TRBJ1-2,NA,TGTGCCAGCAGCTTAGGAAGGGCCGGGGGTGGCTACACCTTC,CASSLGRAGGGYTF
TRBD2,TRBV10-2,TRBJ2-7,NA,TGCGCCAGCAGTAACGGGAGGGCCTACGAGCAGTACTTC,CASSNGRAYEQYF
TRBD2,TRBV11-2,TRBJ2-5,NA,TGTGCCAGCAGCTCTAGGCGGGAGGAGGAGACCCAGTACTTC,CASSSRREEETQYF
NA,TRBV5-1,TRBJ1-2,few,TGCGCCAGCAGCTTGGCCTGGCAGAACTATGGCTACACCTTC,CASSLAWQNYGYTF
TRBD2,TRBV18,TRBJ2-1,NA,TGTGCCAGCTCACTAGGACTAGCGGATGAGCAGTTCTTC,CASSLGLADEQFF
TRBD1,TRBV29-1,TRBJ1-1,NA,TGCAGCATCTTTGACAGGGGGGACCTTGAAGCTTTCTTT,CSIFDRGDLEAFF
TRBD1,TRBV16,TRBJ1-5,NA,TGTGCCAGCAGCCGCGGGACAGGGGGCAGGGAGCCCCAGCATTTT,CASSRGTGGREPQHF
NA,TRBV7-9,TRBJ1-1,NA,TGTGCCAGCAGCTCCTCACAGGGTCCGGGCACTGAAGCTTTCTTT,CASSSSQGPGTEAFF
NA,TRBV5-1,TRBJ1-2,few,TGCGCCAGCAGCTTGGTCGGGGGAGACTATGGCTACACCTTC,CASSLVGGDYGYTF
NA,TRBV2,TRBJ2-5,NA,TGTGCCAGCAGTGTCGGCGGGGTGGGATCTCAAGAGACCCAGTACTTC,CASSVGGVGSQETQYF
TRBD2,TRBV3-1/TRBV3-2,TRBJ2-7,once,TGTGCCAGCAGATTAGCGGGGACCTACGAGCAGTACTTC,CASRLAGTYEQYF
TRBD1,TRBV7-8,TRBJ2-7,NA,TGTGCCAGCAGCGGATCCCGGGACAGACGATCAATGCAGTACTTC,CASSGSRDRRSMQYF
NA,TRBV27,TRBJ2-7,NA,TGTGCCAGCAGTCATCCCCCTCCGAGTGAGCAGTACTTC,CASSHPPPSEQYF
TRBD1,TRBV19,TRBJ1-1,NA,TGTGCCAGTAGTGTCGGGACAGGTGAAGCTTTCTTT,CASSVGTGEAFF
TRBD1,TRBV27,TRBJ1-1,NA,TGTGCCAGCAGTCTTCGGACAGGTGGGAACACTGAAGCTTTCTTT,CASSLRTGGNTEAFF
NA,TRBV7-9,TRBJ2-3,NA,TGTGCCAGCAGCCCTTGGGACAGCGGGTATGCTACAGATACGCAGTATTTT,CASSPWDSGYATDTQYF
NA,TRBV14,TRBJ2-7,NA,TGTGCCAGCAGCCAAGCACAGGGGGGGTTCTACGAGCAGTACTTC,CASSQAQGGFYEQYF
TRBD2,TRBV19,TRBJ2-3,NA,TGTGCCACCCGGACTAGCGGATCCTTAACAGATACGCAGTATTTT,CATRTSGSLTDTQYF
TRBD1,TRBV2,TRBJ1-2,NA,TGTGCCAGCAGCCCTGGACAGGGTCGTGGCTACACCTTC,CASSPGQGRGYTF
NA,TRBV5-4,TRBJ1-1,NA,TGTGCCAGCAGAAAAGACTTGGCGCTGAACACTGAAGCTTTCTTT,CASRKDLALNTEAFF
TRBD1,TRBV7-9,TRBJ2-5,NA,TGTGCCAGCAGCTTAGACGGGACAGACCCAGGCCAAGAGACCCAGTACTTC,CASSLDGTDPGQETQYF